This is a list of T cell receptor beta chains from one sample in a study of shared clonotypes between healthy human individuals. Using immunoSEQ multiplex PCR, the repertoire was profiled, and TCRdb retains in-frame clones only, with some absent. This table holds 1,500,000 or so clones, roughly 96% found once. The specimen was naive CD4+ T cells sorted from blood. These receptors were collected from a man aged 25-45 years in good health. CDR3s include the opening cysteine and the closing phenylalanine or tryptophan. The D gene is left open where the match is weak. Part of the rows lack a size; the others show once, few, many or a class for expanded clones.

D gene: -
clone size: -
J gene: TRBJ2-3
V gene: TRBV5-1
CDR3 length: 16
CDR3 protein: CASSLSPAGQLDTQYF
CDR3 DNA: TGCGCCAGCAGCTTGTCTCCAGCGGGACAATTGGATACGCAGTATTTT

D gene: -
clone size: -
J gene: TRBJ1-1
V gene: TRBV6-1
CDR3 length: 17
CDR3 protein: CASSAYGPRTVNTEAFF
CDR3 DNA: TGTGCCAGCAGTGCTTATGGCCCGAGGACCGTGAACACTGAAGCTTTCTTT

D gene: -
clone size: -
J gene: TRBJ2-3
V gene: TRBV5-1
CDR3 length: 16
CDR3 protein: CASSLRDFISTDTQYF
CDR3 DNA: TGCGCCAGCAGCTTGCGCGACTTCATTAGCACAGATACGCAGTATTTT

D gene: TRBD1
clone size: -
J gene: TRBJ1-1
V gene: TRBV7-9
CDR3 length: 12
CDR3 protein: CASGGTGLEAFF
CDR3 DNA: TGTGCCAGCGGGGGGACAGGTTTAGAAGCTTTCTTT

D gene: -
clone size: -
J gene: TRBJ1-1
V gene: TRBV30
CDR3 length: 13
CDR3 protein: CAWSRGVNTEAFF
CDR3 DNA: TGTGCCTGGAGTCGCGGGGTGAACACTGAAGCTTTCTTT

D gene: -
clone size: -
J gene: TRBJ2-7
V gene: TRBV30
CDR3 length: 13
CDR3 protein: CAWTVGRGTEQYF
CDR3 DNA: TGTGCCTGGACTGTAGGCCGTGGTACGGAGCAGTACTTC

D gene: -
clone size: once
J gene: TRBJ2-7
V gene: TRBV18
CDR3 length: 14
CDR3 protein: CASSPGRLAGEQYF
CDR3 DNA: TGTGCCAGCTCACCGGGACGGCTGGCTGGGGAGCAGTACTTC

D gene: -
clone size: -
J gene: TRBJ1-4
V gene: TRBV7-2
CDR3 length: 14
CDR3 protein: CASSFSGANEKLFF
CDR3 DNA: TGTGCCAGCAGCTTTAGCGGGGCTAATGAAAAACTGTTTTTT

D gene: TRBD2
clone size: once
J gene: TRBJ2-1
V gene: TRBV4-2
CDR3 length: 14
CDR3 protein: CASSQGLANNEQFF
CDR3 DNA: TGTGCCAGCAGCCAAGGACTAGCGAACAATGAGCAGTTCTTC

D gene: -
clone size: -
J gene: TRBJ2-5
V gene: TRBV28
CDR3 length: 14
CDR3 protein: CASSSPSDQETQYF
CDR3 DNA: TGTGCCAGCAGTTCCCCTAGCGATCAAGAGACCCAGTACTTC

D gene: -
clone size: -
J gene: TRBJ1-1
V gene: TRBV19
CDR3 length: 14
CDR3 protein: CASSIDPSLFHAFF
CDR3 DNA: TGTGCCAGTAGTATTGATCCATCGCTATTTCATGCTTTCTTT

D gene: TRBD2
clone size: -
J gene: TRBJ2-7
V gene: TRBV10-3
CDR3 length: 19
CDR3 protein: CAISNDPGVMGAGVYEQYF
CDR3 DNA: TGTGCCATCAGCAATGATCCGGGGGTAATGGGTGCGGGAGTCTACGAGCAGTACTTC

D gene: -
clone size: -
J gene: TRBJ1-1
V gene: TRBV7-2
CDR3 length: 13
CDR3 protein: CASSLGPSNEAFF
CDR3 DNA: TGTGCCAGCAGCTTAGGACCGAGTAATGAAGCTTTCTTT

D gene: -
clone size: -
J gene: TRBJ1-2
V gene: TRBV6-1
CDR3 length: 11
CDR3 protein: CASRPLLGYTF
CDR3 DNA: TGTGCCAGCAGGCCACTTCTTGGCTACACCTTC

D gene: TRBD2
clone size: -
J gene: TRBJ2-1
V gene: TRBV5-1
CDR3 length: 15
CDR3 protein: CASSLVLAGNNEQFF
CDR3 DNA: TGCGCCAGCAGCTTGGTTCTAGCGGGCAACAATGAGCAGTTCTTC

D gene: -
clone size: -
J gene: TRBJ2-2
V gene: TRBV27
CDR3 length: 12
CDR3 protein: CASRPWAGELFF
CDR3 DNA: TGTGCCAGCAGACCCTGGGCCGGGGAGCTGTTTTTT

D gene: TRBD2
clone size: -
J gene: TRBJ2-1
V gene: TRBV29-1
CDR3 length: 14
CDR3 protein: CSVGTSGSYNEQFF
CDR3 DNA: TGCAGCGTCGGGACTAGCGGGAGCTACAATGAGCAGTTCTTC

D gene: -
clone size: -
J gene: TRBJ2-2
V gene: TRBV7-3
CDR3 length: 14
CDR3 protein: CASSLKPNTGELFF
CDR3 DNA: TGTGCCAGCAGCTTAAAACCTAACACCGGGGAGCTGTTTTTT

D gene: -
clone size: -
J gene: TRBJ2-2
V gene: TRBV19
CDR3 length: 14
CDR3 protein: CASQYLGNTGELFF
CDR3 DNA: TGTGCCAGTCAGTATCTAGGAAACACCGGGGAGCTGTTTTTT

D gene: TRBD1
clone size: -
J gene: TRBJ2-5
V gene: TRBV7-8
CDR3 length: 16
CDR3 protein: CASSAGGRQRQETQYF
CDR3 DNA: TGTGCCAGCAGCGCAGGGGGAAGACAGCGCCAAGAGACCCAGTACTTC

D gene: TRBD2
clone size: -
J gene: TRBJ2-1
V gene: TRBV5-1
CDR3 length: 20
CDR3 protein: CASSPLTSGSWGSSYNEQFF
CDR3 DNA: TGCGCCAGCAGCCCGTTGACTAGCGGGAGTTGGGGAAGCTCCTACAATGAGCAGTTCTTC

D gene: -
clone size: -
J gene: TRBJ2-3
V gene: TRBV6-6
CDR3 length: 14
CDR3 protein: CASSYSGAGDTQYF
CDR3 DNA: TGTGCCAGCAGTTACTCAGGGGCCGGGGATACGCAGTATTTT

D gene: -
clone size: -
J gene: TRBJ2-2
V gene: TRBV5-4
CDR3 length: 16
CDR3 protein: CASSLESRGNTGELFF
CDR3 DNA: TGTGCCAGCAGCTTGGAGTCGCGGGGCAACACCGGGGAGCTGTTTTTT

D gene: -
clone size: -
J gene: TRBJ1-5
V gene: TRBV28
CDR3 length: 14
CDR3 protein: CASRGGTGNQPQHF
CDR3 DNA: TGTGCCAGCAGGGGTGGTACAGGCAATCAGCCCCAGCATTTT

D gene: TRBD2
clone size: -
J gene: TRBJ2-1
V gene: TRBV11-3
CDR3 length: 15
CDR3 protein: CASSSGLAGYNEQFF
CDR3 DNA: TGTGCCAGCAGCTCAGGACTAGCGGGGTACAATGAGCAGTTCTTC